This is a list of T cell receptor beta chains from one sample in a study of sequential checkpoint blockade in melanoma. The table came from immunoSEQ multiplex PCR; TCRdb's copy has only in-frame clones and leaves some out. Of 25,000 to 35,000 clones in the sample, about 89% were seen once. The sequencing here drew on CD8+ T cells sorted from blood (inferred from file names), taken from a patient given nivolumab and ipilimumab in sequence. These receptors all stem from a human donor with melanoma. Each CDR3 is given with its conserved first and last residue. D genes are given only for firm matches. Clone size, where shown, is once, few, many, or a class for clones that have expanded.

CDR3nt,CDR3aa,abundance,v_gene,d_gene,j_gene
TGTGCCAGCAGCGTGGAGGGAGGGACAGATACGCAGTATTTT,CASSVEGGTDTQYF,NA,TRBV9,TRBD2,TRBJ2-3
TGTGCCAGCAGTGACTTCAATCAGCCCCAGCATTTT,CASSDFNQPQHF,NA,TRBV27,NA,TRBJ1-5
TGTGCCAGCAGCGTAGAAGATGCAGGGGGGTTTTTTGGCTACACCTTC,CASSVEDAGGFFGYTF,NA,TRBV9,TRBD1,TRBJ1-2
TGTGCCAGCAGTTCAAGTCCAGGGACAGGGGCCCTGTATTTT,CASSSSPGTGALYF,NA,TRBV27,TRBD1,TRBJ2-3
TGTGCCAGCAAGTGGGCTAGCGGGAGGACCTTCTCCTACGAGCAGTACTTC,CASKWASGRTFSYEQYF,NA,TRBV27,TRBD2,TRBJ2-7
TGTGCCAGCAGCTTAGCGGGGGGAGAAGGGGTCCCAGATACGCAGTATTTT,CASSLAGGEGVPDTQYF,NA,TRBV7-6,NA,TRBJ2-3
TGTGCCAGCAGTCACAGGGTATCGAGCAATCAGCCCCAGCATTTT,CASSHRVSSNQPQHF,NA,TRBV2,NA,TRBJ1-5
TGTGCCACCCCCGGGGAGATAACTAATGAAAAACTGTTTTTT,CATPGEITNEKLFF,NA,TRBV7-3,NA,TRBJ1-4
TGTGCCAGCAGTTTCTACGGCACTGAAGCTTTCTTT,CASSFYGTEAFF,NA,TRBV27,NA,TRBJ1-1
TGTGCCAGCAGCGTAGGTCGAGTTTCCTACGAGCAGTACTTC,CASSVGRVSYEQYF,NA,TRBV9,NA,TRBJ2-7
TGTGCCAGCAGTTTAGCGGGAGAGACCTACGAGCAGTACTTC,CASSLAGETYEQYF,NA,TRBV27,TRBD2,TRBJ2-7
TGCGCCAGCAGCCAAGCCGGAGAGGGTCCCGGCACTGAAGCTTTCTTT,CASSQAGEGPGTEAFF,few,TRBV4-3,NA,TRBJ1-1
TGCGCCAGCAGCCAGACAGAATCCTACGAGCAGTACTTC,CASSQTESYEQYF,once,TRBV4-3,NA,TRBJ2-7
TGTGCCAGCAGTCCAGGGTCATCTGGGGCCAACGTCCTGACTTTC,CASSPGSSGANVLTF,NA,TRBV6-5,NA,TRBJ2-6
TGTGCCAGTAAACAGGGGGGGGGCGCGGACACTGAAGCTTTCTTT,CASKQGGGADTEAFF,NA,TRBV19,TRBD1,TRBJ1-1
TGTGCCAGCAGCTTATGGCAGGGGGGCAGGGTCACTGAAGCTTTCTTT,CASSLWQGGRVTEAFF,NA,TRBV7-9,TRBD1,TRBJ1-1
TGTGCCAGCAGTGAAGTTGGTGGGGGCACTCAGCCCCAGCATTTT,CASSEVGGGTQPQHF,NA,TRBV2,NA,TRBJ1-5
TGTGCCAGCAGCGGGGGTAGTTTGCGGGGATCCACAGATACGCAGTATTTT,CASSGGSLRGSTDTQYF,NA,TRBV9,NA,TRBJ2-3
TGTGCCAGCAGCCTCGAAGGTACAGGGGCCACTGAAGCTTTCTTT,CASSLEGTGATEAFF,NA,TRBV11-2,TRBD1,TRBJ1-1
TGTGCCAGTAGTTGGCGGGGCAATCAGCCCCAGCATTTT,CASSWRGNQPQHF,NA,TRBV19,NA,TRBJ1-5
TGCGCCAGCAGCCTTGACAGTGGATACACCGGGGAGCTGTTTTTT,CASSLDSGYTGELFF,NA,TRBV4-1,NA,TRBJ2-2
TGTGCCAGCAGTGGACCCTTGTGGGGCGACTATGGCTACACCTTC,CASSGPLWGDYGYTF,NA,TRBV25-1,NA,TRBJ1-2
TGTGCCAGCAGTCCCGGACTAGCGGGAGGATCCTGGGAGCAGTTCTTC,CASSPGLAGGSWEQFF,NA,TRBV27,TRBD2,TRBJ2-1
TGTGCCAGTAGTATAGGCTCCAACAGGGATAATCAGCCCCAGCATTTT,CASSIGSNRDNQPQHF,NA,TRBV19,NA,TRBJ1-5
TGTGCCAGCAGGCCCAGGGACAGGGTGTACAATGAGCAGTTCTTC,CASRPRDRVYNEQFF,NA,TRBV6-5,TRBD1,TRBJ2-1
TGCGCCAGCAGCTTGGCCGGGTGGTTCTATGGCTACACCTTC,CASSLAGWFYGYTF,NA,TRBV5-1,NA,TRBJ1-2
TGTGCTAGCAGCTCCAGACAGGGGCTCAGTGATGGCTACACCTTC,CASSSRQGLSDGYTF,NA,TRBV7-7,TRBD1,TRBJ1-2
TGCGCCAGCATCTATAGACAGCACTATGGCTACACCTTC,CASIYRQHYGYTF,NA,TRBV23-1,NA,TRBJ1-2
TGTGCCAGTAGTCTTTCCCCCCGGACTGAAGCTTTCTTT,CASSLSPRTEAFF,NA,TRBV19,NA,TRBJ1-1
TGTGCCAGTAGTATAGGTCGGGGGGACACTGAAGCTTTCTTT,CASSIGRGDTEAFF,NA,TRBV19,NA,TRBJ1-1
TGTGCCAGCAGCTCTCTTGGAAACACCATATATTTT,CASSSLGNTIYF,NA,TRBV9,NA,TRBJ1-3
TGTGCCAGCAGCGTAGCTCGACAGGGTGGTGGCTACACCTTC,CASSVARQGGGYTF,NA,TRBV9,TRBD1,TRBJ1-2
TGTGCCAGCAGTCCCAGGGGTCTCAGCAATCAGCCCCAGCATTTT,CASSPRGLSNQPQHF,NA,TRBV28,NA,TRBJ1-5
TGTGCCAGCAGCTTTCGGTCAGCGGGACCCAATCAGCCCCAGCATTTT,CASSFRSAGPNQPQHF,few,TRBV7-8,NA,TRBJ1-5
TGTGCCAGCAGTCCCTCGACAGGGGGCGCCCGGCAGCCCCAGCATTTT,CASSPSTGGARQPQHF,few,TRBV28,TRBD1,TRBJ1-5
TGTGCCAGAAGCAAGGAACTACAGGGAGCTTATGGCTACACCTTC,CARSKELQGAYGYTF,NA,TRBV5-3,NA,TRBJ1-2
TGTGCCAGCAGCTTGAGCCAGGGGAGCTCACCCCTCCACTTT,CASSLSQGSSPLHF,NA,TRBV5-6,NA,TRBJ1-6